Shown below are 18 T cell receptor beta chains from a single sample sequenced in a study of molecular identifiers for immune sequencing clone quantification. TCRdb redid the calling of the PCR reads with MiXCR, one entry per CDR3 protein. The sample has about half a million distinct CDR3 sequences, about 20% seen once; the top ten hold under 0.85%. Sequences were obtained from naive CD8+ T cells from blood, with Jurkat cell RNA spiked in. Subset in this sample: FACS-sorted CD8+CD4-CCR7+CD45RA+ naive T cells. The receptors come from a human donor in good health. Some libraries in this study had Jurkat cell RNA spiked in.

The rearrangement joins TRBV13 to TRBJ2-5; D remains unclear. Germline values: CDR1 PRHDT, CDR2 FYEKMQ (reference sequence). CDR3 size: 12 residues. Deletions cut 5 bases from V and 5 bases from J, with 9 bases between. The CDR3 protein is CASSTRSETQYF. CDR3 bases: TGTGCCAGCAGCACCCGGAGCGAGACCCAGTACTTC.

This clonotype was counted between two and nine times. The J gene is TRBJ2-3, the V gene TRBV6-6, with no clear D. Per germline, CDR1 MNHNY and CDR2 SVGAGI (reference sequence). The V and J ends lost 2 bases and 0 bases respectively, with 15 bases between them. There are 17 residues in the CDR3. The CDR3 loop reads CASSYLTMVGSTDTQYF. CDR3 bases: TGTGCCAGCAGTTACCTGACGATGGTGGGGAGCACAGATACGCAGTATTTT.

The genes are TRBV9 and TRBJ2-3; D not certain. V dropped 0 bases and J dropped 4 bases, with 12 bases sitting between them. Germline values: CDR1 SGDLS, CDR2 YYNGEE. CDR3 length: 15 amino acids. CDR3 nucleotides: TGTGCCAGCAGCGTAGGGTCAGCATCTCCAGATACGCAGTATTTT. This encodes CASSVGSASPDTQYF.

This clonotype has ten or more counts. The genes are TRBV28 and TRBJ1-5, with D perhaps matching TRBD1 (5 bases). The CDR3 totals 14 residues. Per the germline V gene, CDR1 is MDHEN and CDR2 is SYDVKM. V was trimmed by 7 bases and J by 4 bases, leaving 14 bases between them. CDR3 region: CASIRDSPNQPQHF. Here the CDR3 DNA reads TGTGCCAGCATTCGTGACAGCCCGAATCAGCCCCAGCATTTT.

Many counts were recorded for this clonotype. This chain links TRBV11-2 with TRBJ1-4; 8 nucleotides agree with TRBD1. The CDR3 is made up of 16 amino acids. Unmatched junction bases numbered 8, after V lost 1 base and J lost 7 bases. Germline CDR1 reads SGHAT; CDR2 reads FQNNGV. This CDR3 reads CASSLALTGASEKLFF. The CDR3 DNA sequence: TGTGCCAGCAGCTTAGCCTTGACAGGGGCGAGTGAAAAACTGTTTTTT. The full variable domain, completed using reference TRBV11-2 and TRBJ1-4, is EAGVAQSPRYKIIEKRQSVAFWCNPISGHATLYWYQQILGQGPKLLIQFQNNGVVDDSQLPKDRFSAERLKGVDSTLKIQPAKLEDSAVYLCASSLALTGASEKLFFGSGTQLSVL.

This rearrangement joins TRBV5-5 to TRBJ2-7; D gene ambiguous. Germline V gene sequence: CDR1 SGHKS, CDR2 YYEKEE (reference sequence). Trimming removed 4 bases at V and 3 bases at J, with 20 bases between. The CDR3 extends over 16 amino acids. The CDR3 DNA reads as TGTGCCAGCAGCCCCCCGCACGACATCGACCACTACGAGCAGTACTTC. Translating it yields CASSPPHDIDHYEQYF.

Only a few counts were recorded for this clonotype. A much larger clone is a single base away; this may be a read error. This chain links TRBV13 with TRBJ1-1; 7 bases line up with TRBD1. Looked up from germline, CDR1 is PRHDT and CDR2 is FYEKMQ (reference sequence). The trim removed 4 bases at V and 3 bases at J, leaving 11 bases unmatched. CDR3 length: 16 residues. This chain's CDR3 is CASSYRGRFEDTEAFF. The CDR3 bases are TGTGCCAGCAGCTACAGGGGCAGATTTGAGGACACTGAAGCTTTCTTT.

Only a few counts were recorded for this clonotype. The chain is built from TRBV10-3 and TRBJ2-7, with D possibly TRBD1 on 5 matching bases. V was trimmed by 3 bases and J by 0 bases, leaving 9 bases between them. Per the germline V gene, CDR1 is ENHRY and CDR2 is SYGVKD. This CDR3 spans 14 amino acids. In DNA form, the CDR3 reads TGTGCCATCAGTGAACCGGACAACTCCTACGAGCAGTACTTC. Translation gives CAISEPDNSYEQYF.

The CDR3 here is CASSFGLAGTLYEQYF. The CDR3 DNA is TGTGCCAGCAGTTTCGGACTAGCGGGAACCCTATACGAGCAGTACTTC. The rearrangement joins TRBV12-3 or TRBV12-4 to TRBJ2-7; 12 bases line up with TRBD2. Trimming took 3 bases from V and 4 from J; bases not matched to a gene: 7. The CDR3 spans 16 residues.

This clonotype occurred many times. CDR3 in DNA: TGTGCCAGCAGTAGGGGACAGATGAACACTGAAGCTTTCTTT. Protein: CASSRGQMNTEAFF. The chain combines TRBV28 with TRBJ1-1; TRBD1 matches 7 bases. CDR3 length: 14 residues. The ends lost 5 bases at V and 0 bases at J; junction bases unmatched: 3. CDR1 and CDR2 from the germline V gene are MDHEN and SYDVKM.

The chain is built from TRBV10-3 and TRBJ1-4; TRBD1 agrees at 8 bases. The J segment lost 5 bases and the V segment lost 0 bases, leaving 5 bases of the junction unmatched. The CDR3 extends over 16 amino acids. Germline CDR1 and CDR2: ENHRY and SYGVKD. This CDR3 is CAISESRTGRNEKLFF. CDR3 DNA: TGTGCCATCAGTGAGTCGAGGACAGGGAGAAATGAAAAACTGTTTTTT.

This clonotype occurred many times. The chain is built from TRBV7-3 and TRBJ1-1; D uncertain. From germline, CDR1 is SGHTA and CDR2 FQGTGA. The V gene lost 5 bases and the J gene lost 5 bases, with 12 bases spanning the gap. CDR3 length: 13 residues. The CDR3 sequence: CASSTRTGTEAFF. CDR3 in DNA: TGTGCCAGCAGCACCAGGACGGGTACTGAAGCTTTCTTT.

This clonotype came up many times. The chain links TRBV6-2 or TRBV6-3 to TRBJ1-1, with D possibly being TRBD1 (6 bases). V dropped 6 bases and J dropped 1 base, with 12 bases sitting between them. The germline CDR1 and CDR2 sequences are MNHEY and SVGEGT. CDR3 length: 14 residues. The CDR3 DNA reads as TGTGCCAGCAGACTCCCGGGACAGAACACTGAAGCTTTCTTT. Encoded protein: CASRLPGQNTEAFF.

Here the CDR3 DNA reads TGTGCCAGCAGTCCCCGGGACACCTTTATTGACCCCTACGAGCAGTACTTC. Translating gives CASSPRDTFIDPYEQYF. The gene calls are TRBV6-6 and TRBJ2-7, with TRBD1 as a possible D gene (6 bases). Between the trimmed V and J ends, which lost 5 bases and 2 bases, there was a span of 22 bases. The CDR3 totals 17 residues. The germline CDR1 and CDR2 sequences are MNHNY and SVGAGI (reference sequence).

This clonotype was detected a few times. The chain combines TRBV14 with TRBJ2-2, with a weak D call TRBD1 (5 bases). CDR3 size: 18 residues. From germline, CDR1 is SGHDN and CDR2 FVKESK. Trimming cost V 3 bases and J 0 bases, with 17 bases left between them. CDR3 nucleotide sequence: TGTGCCAGCAGCCACCTTCAGGGCTATCAGTCGAACACCGGGGAGCTGTTTTTT. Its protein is CASSHLQGYQSNTGELFF.

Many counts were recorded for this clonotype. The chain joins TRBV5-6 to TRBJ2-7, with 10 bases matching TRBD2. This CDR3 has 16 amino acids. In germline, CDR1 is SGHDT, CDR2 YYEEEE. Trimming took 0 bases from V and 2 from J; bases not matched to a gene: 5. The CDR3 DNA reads TGTGCCAGCAGCTTGGGCGTGAGCGGGGGGGCCTACGAGCAGTACTTC. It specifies CASSLGVSGGAYEQYF.

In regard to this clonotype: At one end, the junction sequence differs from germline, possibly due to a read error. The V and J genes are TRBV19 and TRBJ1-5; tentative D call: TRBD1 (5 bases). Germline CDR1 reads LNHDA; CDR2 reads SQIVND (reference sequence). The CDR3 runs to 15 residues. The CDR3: CAGSIWVQGDQPQHF. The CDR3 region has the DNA TGTGCCGGTAGTATTTGGGTTCAGGGAGATCAGCCCCAGCATTTT.

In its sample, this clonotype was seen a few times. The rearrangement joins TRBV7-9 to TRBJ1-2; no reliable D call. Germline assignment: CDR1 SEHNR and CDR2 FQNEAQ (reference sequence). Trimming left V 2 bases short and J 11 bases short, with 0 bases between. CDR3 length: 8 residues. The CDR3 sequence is CASSLYTF. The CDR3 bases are TGTGCCAGCAGCTTATACACCTTC.